The sequence of this T cell receptor (beta chain) was determined in a study of blood T cells in healthy people across ages. A second roughly 6 to 11 cycle PCR used barcoded and J-beta primers. TCRdb re-derived calls from the 5' RACE reads in MiXCR, one entry per CDR3 protein. Of approximately 800,000 distinct CDR3 sequences listed, roughly three fifths are singletons. CDR1 and CDR2 from the germline V gene are SGHTA and FQGTGA. V shed 5 bases and J 6 bases; nucleotides not matched to a gene: 6. There are 14 residues in the CDR3. The chain links TRBV7-3 to TRBJ2-1; TRBD2 agrees at 8 bases. This TCR derives from a man aged 40-49 years in good health. The specimen sequenced was blood. CDR3 residues: CASSGSGRGNEQFF. CDR3 nucleotides: TGTGCCAGCAGCGGAAGCGGGAGAGGCAATGAGCAGTTCTTC.